The present entry profiles one TCR beta chain with its context. The data were taken from a study of blood T cell repertoires in COVID-19. This CDR3 region has 14 residues. With 3 bases removed from V and 3 bases from J, the gap between germline ends came to 9 bases. Germline CDR1 and CDR2: LGHDT and YNNKEL (reference sequence). The protocol was immunoSEQ multiplex PCR, while the TCRdb copy is restricted to in-frame clones and leaves out a portion. The table has roughly 260,000 clones, approximately 80% seen once; the top ten hold approximately 4%. This sequence was found in a woman aged 35 to 49 with active or convalescent COVID-19. The chain carries TRBV3-1 (or the pseudogene TRBV3-2) and TRBJ2-1; D gene uncertain. Material for sequencing was peripheral blood. The CDR3 loop reads CASSHNRVYNEQFF. CDR3 nucleotide sequence: TGTGCCAGCAGCCATAATCGTGTCTACAATGAGCAGTTCTTC.